This T cell receptor (beta chain) was identified in a study of regulatory T cells in long-lasting Graves disease (dated by TCRdb to 2020 to 2022). General notes on the study: Persistent Graves' disease was defined as persistently positive TSH receptor autoantibodies together with antithyroid drug treatment for over 5 years. Patients with persistent Graves' disease were compared with patients with newly diagnosed Graves' disease using TCR sequencing and RNA sequencing of peripheral blood. The study was conducted in China and was registered as a clinical trial. A total of 33 samples underwent TCR sequencing, from 13 patients with persistent Graves' disease and some 20 patients with newly diagnosed Graves' disease. On average, persistent Graves' disease patients in the clinical cohort had been on antithyroid drugs for eight to twelve years. Results the study describes overall, beyond this receptor: Persistent patients shared more public clonotypes among themselves (around 3,000) than newly diagnosed patients did (roughly 920). Only peripheral blood was studied, because thyroid tissue, the primary lesion, was inaccessible. Sequencing and analysis were limited to the TCR beta chain. Persistent Graves' disease patients showed lower TCR Shannon entropy and fewer highly expanded clones than newly diagnosed patients, suggesting clonal expansion. The small sample size was acknowledged by the authors as a limitation that may reduce accuracy. TRBV28, TRBJ1-2 and TRBJ2-5 were preferentially used in persistent disease, while TRBV20-1 and TRBJ2-1 were favored in newly diagnosed disease.

Spanning cysteine to phenylalanine, the CDR3 consists of 9 amino acids. Kept here is only the CDR3 DNA, which spans 27 bases and is read in frame from base 1. The germline ends are 9 bases apart after V is trimmed by 7 bases and J by 15 bases. The germline V gene gives CDR1 as KGHDR and CDR2 as SFDVKD. In the paper's terms, the time point label means: persistent/refractory GD, antithyroid drugs over 5 years with positive TRAb. For both TCR sequencing and RNA sequencing, RNA was extracted from PBMCs using TRIzol. Graves' disease was diagnosed according to American Thyroid Association guidelines. Patients were recruited from an endocrinology department in Xi'an, China. Each patient gave approximately 9 milliliters of peripheral blood, collected in an EDTA anticoagulant tube. Ficoll Paque Plus density gradient separation was used to isolate PBMCs, and no further T cell sorting was performed. An Agilent 2100 Bioanalyzer and agarose gel were used to assess RNA quality, and a NanoDrop 2000 was used to measure RNA concentration.

The library was generated by multiplex PCR. TCRdb records Illumina HiSeq 4000 as the sequencer. To build TCR beta libraries, CDR3 regions were amplified by Arm-PCR using iRepertoire HTBI primers. Before sequencing, the PCR products went through gel purification. As for the authors' bioinformatics: Across samples, roughly 60 TRBV and 15 or so TRBJ segments were identified and used for gene usage analysis of CDR3 amino acid clonotypes. COPE and FqMerger were used to merge the filtered high-quality paired reads into contigs. Contigs were aligned with BLAST to IMGT TRBV, TRBD and TRBJ reference genes, and CDR3 was defined per IMGT. Highly expanded clones were defined as clonotypes with a frequency above 0.1%. Shannon entropy was used to measure repertoire diversity, and the Gini coefficient was used to measure V-J evenness. A clonotype found in more than one individual was treated as public. TCRdb reanalyzed the raw reads on its own, using fastp at Q25 for trimming and MiXCR for clone calling, and kept in-frame beta chains. Each entry is one CDR3 protein sequence, shown with its most common DNA and genes. TCRdb, not the authors, supplied the V and J calls. Across this sample there are under 450,000 distinct CDR3 sequences, with about 25% seen only once. About 27% of the sample belongs to the ten largest clones.

About this clonotype itself: Its antigen is not yet known. The input lacks base qualities; no much larger clone sits a single base away.

The rearrangement joined TRBV24-1 to TRBJ1-5; a tentative D match to TRBD1 spans 5 bases. This sample comprised peripheral blood mononuclear cells (PBMCs), obtained when the disease was refractory, from a patient treated with antithyroid drugs. The sequence came from a female donor with Graves disease. The DNA is as follows: TGTGCCACCAGCCGGGACGGGCATTTT. It encodes CATSRDGHF.